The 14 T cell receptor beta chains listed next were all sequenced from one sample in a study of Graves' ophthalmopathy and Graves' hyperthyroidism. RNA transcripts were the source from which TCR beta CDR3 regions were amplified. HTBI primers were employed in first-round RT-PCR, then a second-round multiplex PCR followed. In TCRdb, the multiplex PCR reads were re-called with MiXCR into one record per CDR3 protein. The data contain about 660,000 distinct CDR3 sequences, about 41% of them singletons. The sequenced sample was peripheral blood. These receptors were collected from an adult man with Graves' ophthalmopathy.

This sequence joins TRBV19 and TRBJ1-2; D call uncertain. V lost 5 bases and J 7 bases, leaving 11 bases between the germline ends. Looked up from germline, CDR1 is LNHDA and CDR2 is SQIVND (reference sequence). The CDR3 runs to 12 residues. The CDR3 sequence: CASSLERTGYTF. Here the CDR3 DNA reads TGTGCCAGTAGTTTGGAAAGGACTGGCTACACCTTC.

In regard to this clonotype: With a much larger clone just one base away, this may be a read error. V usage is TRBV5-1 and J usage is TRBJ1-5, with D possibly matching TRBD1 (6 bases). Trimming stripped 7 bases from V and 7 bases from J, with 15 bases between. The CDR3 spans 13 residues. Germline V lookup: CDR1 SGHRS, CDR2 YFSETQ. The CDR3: CASRPQGLQPQHF. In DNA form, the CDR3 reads TGCGCCAGCCGCCCACAGGGTCTCCAGCCCCAGCATTTT.

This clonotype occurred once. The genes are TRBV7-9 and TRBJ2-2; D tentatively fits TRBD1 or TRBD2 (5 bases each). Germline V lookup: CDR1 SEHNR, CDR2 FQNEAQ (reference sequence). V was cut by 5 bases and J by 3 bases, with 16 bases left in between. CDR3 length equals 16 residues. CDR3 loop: CASSRTGTTYTGELFF. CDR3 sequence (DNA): TGTGCCAGCAGCCGAACCGGGACCACCTACACCGGGGAGCTGTTTTTT.

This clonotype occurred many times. The CDR3 coding sequence is TGTGCCAGCAGTGAATCCCCGAGGGGGCGCCTTGGTGGAAGCTCTGGGGCCAACGTCCTGACTTTC. It codes for CASSESPRGRLGGSSGANVLTF. The chain combines TRBV25-1 with TRBJ2-6; 7 bases map to TRBD1. Germline V gene sequence: CDR1 MGHDK, CDR2 SYGVNS. V gave up 1 base and J gave up 0 bases; unmatched junction bases: 18. This CDR3 region has 22 residues.

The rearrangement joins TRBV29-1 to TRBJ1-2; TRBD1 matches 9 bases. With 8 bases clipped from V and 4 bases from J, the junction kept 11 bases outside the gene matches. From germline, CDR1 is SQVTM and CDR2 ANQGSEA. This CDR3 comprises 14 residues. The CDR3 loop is CSLQDGTGIYGYTF. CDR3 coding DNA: TGCAGCTTGCAGGACGGGACAGGGATCTATGGCTACACCTTC.

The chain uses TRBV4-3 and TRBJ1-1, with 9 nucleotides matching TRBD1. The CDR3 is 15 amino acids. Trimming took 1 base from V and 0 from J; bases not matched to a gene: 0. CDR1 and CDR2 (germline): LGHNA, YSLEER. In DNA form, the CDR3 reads TGCGCCAGCAGCCAAGGGACAGGGGTGAACACTGAAGCTTTCTTT. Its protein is CASSQGTGVNTEAFF.

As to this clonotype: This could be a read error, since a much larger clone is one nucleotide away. The CDR3 DNA is TGTGCCAGCATGCTCTCTGGGAGTCAGCCCCAGCATTTT. It is translated as CASMLSGSQPQHF. The chain couples TRBV10-3 to TRBJ1-5; D ambiguous. The V end was cut by 10 bases, the J end by 6 bases, with 16 bases between. This CDR3 comprises 13 residues. Per germline, CDR1 ENHRY and CDR2 SYGVKD.

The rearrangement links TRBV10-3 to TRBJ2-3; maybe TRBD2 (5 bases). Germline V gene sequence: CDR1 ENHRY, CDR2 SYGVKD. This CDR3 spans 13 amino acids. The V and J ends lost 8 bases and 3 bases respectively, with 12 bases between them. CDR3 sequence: CAIWGTGTDTQYF. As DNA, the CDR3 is TGTGCCATCTGGGGAACGGGGACAGATACGCAGTATTTT.

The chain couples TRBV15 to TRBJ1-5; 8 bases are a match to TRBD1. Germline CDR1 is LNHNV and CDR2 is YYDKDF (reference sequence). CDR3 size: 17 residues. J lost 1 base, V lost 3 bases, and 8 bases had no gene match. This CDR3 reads CATSRAGGGLSNQPQHF. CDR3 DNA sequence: TGTGCCACCAGCAGGGCAGGGGGCGGCTTAAGCAATCAGCCCCAGCATTTT.

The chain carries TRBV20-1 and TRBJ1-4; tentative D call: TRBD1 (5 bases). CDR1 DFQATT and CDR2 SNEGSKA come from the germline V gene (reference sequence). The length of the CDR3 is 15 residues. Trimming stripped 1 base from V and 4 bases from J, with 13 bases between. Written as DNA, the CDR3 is TGCAGTGCTAGAGCTCCGGGACGGAATAATGAAAAACTGTTTTTT. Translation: CSARAPGRNNEKLFF.

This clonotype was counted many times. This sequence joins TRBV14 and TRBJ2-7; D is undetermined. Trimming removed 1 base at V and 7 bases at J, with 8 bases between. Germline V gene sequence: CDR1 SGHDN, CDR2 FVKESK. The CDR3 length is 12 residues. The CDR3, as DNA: TGTGCCAGCAGCCAAGCATTGTATGAGCAGTACTTC. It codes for CASSQALYEQYF.

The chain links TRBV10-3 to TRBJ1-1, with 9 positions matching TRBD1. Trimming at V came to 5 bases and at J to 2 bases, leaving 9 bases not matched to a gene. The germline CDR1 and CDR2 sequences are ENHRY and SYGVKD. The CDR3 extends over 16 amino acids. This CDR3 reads CAISYETGGGNTEAFF. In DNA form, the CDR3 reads TGTGCCATCAGTTACGAGACAGGGGGTGGCAACACTGAAGCTTTCTTT.

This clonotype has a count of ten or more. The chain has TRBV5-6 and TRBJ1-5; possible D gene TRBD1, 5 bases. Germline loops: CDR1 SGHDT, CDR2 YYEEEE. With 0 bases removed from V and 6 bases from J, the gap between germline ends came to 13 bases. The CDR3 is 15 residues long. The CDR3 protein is CASSLVGHDSQPQHF. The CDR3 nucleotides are TGTGCCAGCAGCTTGGTCGGACACGACTCTCAGCCCCAGCATTTT.

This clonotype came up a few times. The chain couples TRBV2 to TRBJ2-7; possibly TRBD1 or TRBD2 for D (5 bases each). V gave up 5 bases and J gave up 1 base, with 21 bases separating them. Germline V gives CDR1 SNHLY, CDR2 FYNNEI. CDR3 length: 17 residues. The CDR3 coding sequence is TGTGCCAGCAGTATGCAGTTCCGGGACCGCCGATCCTACGAGCAGTACTTC. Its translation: CASSMQFRDRRSYEQYF. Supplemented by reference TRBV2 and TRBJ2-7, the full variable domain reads EPEVTQTPSHQVTQMGQEVILRCVPISNHLYFYWYRQILGQKVEFLVSFYNNEISEKSEIFDDQFSVERPDGSNFTLKIRSTKLEDSAMYFCASSMQFRDRRSYEQYFGPGTRLTVT.